A selection of T cell receptor beta chains follows, all from one sample in a study of TIL therapy for anti-PD-1-resistant metastatic lung cancer. Here immunoSEQ multiplex PCR was the method, and the copy in TCRdb shows in-frame clones only, minus some. Found here are about 60,000 clones, around nine tenths of them singletons; the top ten hold just over 2.5%. The input for sequencing was blood, taken at baseline. The receptors shown here come from a person aged 25 to 80 with non-small cell lung cancer. Each CDR3 is given with its conserved first and last residue. Each record gives: J gene, clone size, D gene, V gene, CDR3 DNA, CDR3 protein. The D gene is left open where the match is weak. A row's size may be missing; if present it is once, few, many or a size class.

TRBJ1-2	-	-	TRBV30	TGTGCCTGGGCTCAAATTAACTATGGCTACACCTTC	CAWAQINYGYTF
TRBJ1-5	-	-	TRBV2	TGTGCCAGCAGTGCGCTTTGGGGAGATCAGCCCCAGCATTTT	CASSALWGDQPQHF
TRBJ2-1	-	TRBD2	TRBV4-1	TGCGCCAGCAGCCAAATGGCTAGCGGGGAATACAATGAGCAGTTCTTC	CASSQMASGEYNEQFF
TRBJ2-5	-	-	TRBV21-1	TGTGCCAGCCCCTCTAGCGGGACTGAGACCCAGTACTTC	CASPSSGTETQYF
TRBJ1-4	-	-	TRBV2	TGTGCCAGCAAGCCCCAGGCTAATGAAAAACTGTTTTTT	CASKPQANEKLFF
TRBJ2-1	once	TRBD2	TRBV6-5	TGTGCCAGCAGTTTCGCTAGCGGGAGGGCCAATGAGCAGTTCTTC	CASSFASGRANEQFF
TRBJ2-1	-	-	TRBV3-1/TRBV3-2	TGTGCCAGCAGCACAGGACGGGGCGAGCAGTTCTTC	CASSTGRGEQFF
TRBJ2-1	-	-	TRBV4-2	TGTGCCAGCAGCCAAGAGGGGACTGTAGGCGCGTTCTTC	CASSQEGTVGAFF
TRBJ1-1	-	TRBD1	TRBV5-1	TGCGCCAGCAGCACGCAGGGGGGGAACACTGAAGCTTTCTTT	CASSTQGGNTEAFF
TRBJ1-1	-	-	TRBV19	TGTGCCAGTAGTATGGGCCGGCAGGGAGAAGCTTTCTTT	CASSMGRQGEAFF
TRBJ2-7	-	TRBD1	TRBV27	TGTGCCTCAAGAGGCTCGACAGGGGGTAACGAGCAGTACTTC	CASRGSTGGNEQYF
TRBJ1-1	-	-	TRBV25-1	TGTGCCAGCAGTTCAACCACGGTAGCGAACACTGAAGCTTTCTTT	CASSSTTVANTEAFF
TRBJ1-2	once	-	TRBV25-1	TGTGCCAGCACGACAGCTAACTATGGCTACACCTTC	CASTTANYGYTF
TRBJ1-4	-	TRBD1	TRBV15	TGTGCCACCGGTCGGGACAGTAATGAAAAACTGTTTTTT	CATGRDSNEKLFF
TRBJ2-1	-	-	TRBV12-3/TRBV12-4	TGTGCCAGCTCTAGGGGGTCCTACAATGAGCAGTTCTTC	CASSRGSYNEQFF